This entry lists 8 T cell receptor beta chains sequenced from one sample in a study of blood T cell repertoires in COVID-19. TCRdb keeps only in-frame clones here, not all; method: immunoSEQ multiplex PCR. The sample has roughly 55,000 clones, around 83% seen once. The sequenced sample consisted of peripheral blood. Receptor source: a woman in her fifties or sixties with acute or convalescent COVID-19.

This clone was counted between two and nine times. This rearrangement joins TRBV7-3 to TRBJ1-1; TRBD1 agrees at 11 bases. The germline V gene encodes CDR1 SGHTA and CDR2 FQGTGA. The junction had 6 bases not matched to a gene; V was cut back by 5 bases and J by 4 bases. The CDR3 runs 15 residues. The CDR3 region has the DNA TGTGCCAGCAGCGGGGACAGGGGGTCGGGCACTGAAGCTTTCTTT. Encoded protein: CASSGDRGSGTEAFF. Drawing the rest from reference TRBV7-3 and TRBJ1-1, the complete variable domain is GAGVSQTPSNKVTEKGKYVELRCDPISGHTALYWYRQSLGQGPEFLIYFQGTGAADDSGLPNDRFFAVRPEGSVSTLKIQRTERGDSAVYLCASSGDRGSGTEAFFGQGTRLTVV.

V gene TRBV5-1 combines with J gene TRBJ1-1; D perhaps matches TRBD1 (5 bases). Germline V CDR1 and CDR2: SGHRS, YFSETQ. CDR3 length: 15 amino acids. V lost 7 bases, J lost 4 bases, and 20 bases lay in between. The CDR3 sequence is CASQSGGREGTEAFF. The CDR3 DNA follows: TGCGCCAGCCAGTCGGGGGGTAGGGAAGGCACTGAAGCTTTCTTT.

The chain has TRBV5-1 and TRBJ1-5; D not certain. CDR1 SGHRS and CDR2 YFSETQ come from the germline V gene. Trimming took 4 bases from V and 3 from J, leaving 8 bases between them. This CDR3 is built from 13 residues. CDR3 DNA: TGCGCCAGCAGCCGCGGGATCAATCAGCCCCAGCATTTT. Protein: CASSRGINQPQHF.

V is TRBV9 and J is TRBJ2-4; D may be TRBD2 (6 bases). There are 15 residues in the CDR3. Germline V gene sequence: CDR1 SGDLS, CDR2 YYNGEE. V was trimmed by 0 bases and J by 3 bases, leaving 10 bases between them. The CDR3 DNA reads TGTGCCAGCAGCGTAGAGGAGGGGTACAAAAACATTCAGTACTTC. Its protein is CASSVEEGYKNIQYF.

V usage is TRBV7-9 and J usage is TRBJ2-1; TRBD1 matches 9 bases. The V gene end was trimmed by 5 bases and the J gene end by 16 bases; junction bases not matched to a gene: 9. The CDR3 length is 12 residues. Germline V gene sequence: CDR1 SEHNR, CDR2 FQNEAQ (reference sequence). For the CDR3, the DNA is TGTGCCAGCAGCCAACCGACAGGGGGAAGATTCTTC. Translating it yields CASSQPTGGRFF.

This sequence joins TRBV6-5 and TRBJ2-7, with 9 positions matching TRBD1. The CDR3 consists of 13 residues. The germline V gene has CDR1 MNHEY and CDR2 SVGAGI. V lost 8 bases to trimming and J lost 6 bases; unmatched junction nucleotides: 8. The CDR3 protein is CASFRDRASEQYF. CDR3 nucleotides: TGTGCCAGCTTCCGGGACAGGGCGAGCGAGCAGTACTTC.

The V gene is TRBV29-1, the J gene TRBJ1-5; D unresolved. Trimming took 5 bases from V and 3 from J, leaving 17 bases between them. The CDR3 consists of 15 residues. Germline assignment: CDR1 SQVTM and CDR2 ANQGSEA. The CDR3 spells CSVQTEGGSNQPQHF. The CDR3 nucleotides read TGCAGCGTTCAAACGGAAGGCGGTTCCAATCAGCCCCAGCATTTT. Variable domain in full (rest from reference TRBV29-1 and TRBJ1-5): SAVISQKPSRDICQRGTSLTIQCQVDSQVTMMFWYRQQPGQSLTLIATANQGSEATYESGFVIDKFPISRPNLTFSTLTVSNMSPEDSSIYLCSVQTEGGSNQPQHFGDGTRLSIL.

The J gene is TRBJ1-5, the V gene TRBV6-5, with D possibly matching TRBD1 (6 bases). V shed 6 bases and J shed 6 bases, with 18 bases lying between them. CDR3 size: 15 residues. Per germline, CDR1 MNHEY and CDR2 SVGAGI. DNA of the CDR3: TGTGCCAGCAGGGCACAGGGATCGTGGGGTCAGCCCCAGCATTTT. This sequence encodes CASRAQGSWGQPQHF.